Below are 30 T cell receptor beta chains sequenced from a single sample in a study of cytomegalovirus exposure and HLA in healthy donors. It was with 60 Vbeta and 13 Jbeta primers that the PCR ran. The table came from immunoSEQ multiplex PCR; TCRdb's copy has only in-frame clones and leaves some out. This sample has roughly 180,000 clones, with 75% to 85% found just once. Sequenced: PBMCs. Source of these receptors: a woman under 30 in good health and CMV-seropositive.

The rearrangement uses TRBV18 and TRBJ2-6; no definite D call. CDR3 size: 16 residues. Trimming left V 1 base short and J 0 bases short, with 7 bases between. Germline CDR1 reads KGHSH; CDR2 reads LQKENI. Here the CDR3 DNA reads TGTGCCAGCTCACCACAGCCAATCTCTGGGGCCAACGTCCTGACTTTC. It codes for CASSPQPISGANVLTF.

J is TRBJ2-1 and V is TRBV7-9, with TRBD1 identical over 8 bases. The junction had 0 bases not matched to a gene; V was cut back by 0 bases and J by 2 bases. Germline V lookup: CDR1 SEHNR, CDR2 FQNEAQ (reference sequence). The length of the CDR3 is 15 residues. Here the CDR3 DNA reads TGTGCCAGCAGCTTAGCACAGGGGGCCTACAATGAGCAGTTCTTC. Translated: CASSLAQGAYNEQFF.

The rearrangement joins TRBV28 to TRBJ1-6, with a weak D call TRBD1 (5 bases). This CDR3 has 17 amino acids. Germline V CDR1 and CDR2: MDHEN, SYDVKM. V lost 8 bases and J 4 bases, leaving 21 bases between the germline ends. The CDR3 DNA is TGTGCCAGCGTTACCCGTTGGTTGAAGGGGTATAATTCACCCCTCCACTTT. Translated, it gives CASVTRWLKGYNSPLHF.

The CDR3: CASGQGRIATNEKLFF. CDR3 sequence (DNA): TGTGCCAGCGGACAGGGGAGGATCGCAACTAATGAAAAACTGTTTTTT. The genes are TRBV9 and TRBJ1-4; 9 bases map to TRBD1. The CDR3 has 16 amino acids. Per germline, CDR1 SGDLS and CDR2 YYNGEE. V shed 7 bases and J 0 bases; nucleotides not matched to a gene: 7.

The rearrangement uses TRBV6-5 and TRBJ2-6, with a tentative D call TRBD2 (5 bases). Germline V gives CDR1 MNHEY, CDR2 SVGAGI. The CDR3 extends over 15 amino acids. With 4 bases removed from V and 2 bases from J, the gap between germline ends came to 9 bases. In nucleotides, the CDR3 is TGTGCCAGCAGTTTGGAGGTTGCTGGGGCCAACGTCCTGACTTTC. Encoded protein: CASSLEVAGANVLTF.

The chain combines TRBV4-1 with TRBJ1-1; D possibly corresponds to TRBD1 (6 bases). Germline V gives CDR1 MGHRA, CDR2 YSYEKL. The CDR3 spans 17 residues. V lost 5 bases and J lost 1, with 20 bases in between. The CDR3 here is CASSSLRGASGNTEAFF. The CDR3 nucleotides read TGCGCCAGCAGCTCCCTGCGGGGGGCTAGTGGGAACACTGAAGCTTTCTTT.

V is TRBV29-1 and J is TRBJ1-2; D is perhaps TRBD1 (6 bases). Germline-derived CDR1 and CDR2 are SQVTM and ANQGSEA. CDR3 size: 14 residues. Trimming pared 2 bases from V and 7 bases from J, leaving 17 bases between. CDR3 sequence (DNA): TGCAGCGTTGAATACAGGGTGGCATTATTTGGCTACACCTTC. Translation gives CSVEYRVALFGYTF.

The V and J genes are TRBV7-6 and TRBJ2-3, with TRBD1 matching over 7 bases. CDR1 is SGHVS, CDR2 FNYEAQ, per germline. The CDR3 runs to 12 residues. V trimming: 3 bases; J trimming: 6 bases; junction bases outside the gene matches: 0. CDR3 sequence reads: CASSLTGDTQYF. In DNA form, the CDR3 reads TGTGCCAGCAGCTTGACAGGGGATACGCAGTATTTT.

A remark on this clone: The same CDR3 is also encoded by other DNA sequences in this sample. The chain combines TRBV5-6 with TRBJ1-6; possible D gene TRBD1, 5 bases. Trimming removed 2 bases at V and 8 bases at J, with 17 bases between. Germline CDR1 is SGHDT and CDR2 is YYEEEE. The CDR3 runs to 16 residues. CDR3 loop: CASSLYNRDWDSPLHF. Written as DNA, the CDR3 is TGTGCCAGCAGCTTATACAACCGGGACTGGGATTCACCCCTCCACTTT.

The genes are TRBV6-5 and TRBJ2-6, with D tentatively TRBD2 (6 bases). The ends were cut back, 4 bases at V and 0 bases at J, with 7 bases in the middle. The germline CDR1 and CDR2 sequences are MNHEY and SVGAGI. The CDR3 runs to 15 residues. The CDR3 DNA reads TGTGCCAGCAGTTCGGGACTCTCTGGGGCCAACGTCCTGACTTTC. This translates into CASSSGLSGANVLTF.

The CDR3 loop is CASSPDFGSHPYEQYF. The CDR3 DNA is TGTGCCAGTAGTCCCGATTTTGGTAGCCATCCCTACGAGCAGTACTTC. This rearrangement joins TRBV19 to TRBJ2-7; the D is unclear. CDR3 length: 16 amino acids. In germline, CDR1 is LNHDA, CDR2 SQIVND (reference sequence). Deletions cut 5 bases from V and 2 bases from J, with 19 bases between. The whole variable domain, remainder taken from reference TRBV19 and TRBJ2-7, is DGGITQSPKYLFRKEGQNVTLSCEQNLNHDAMYWYRQDPGQGLRLIYYSQIVNDFQKGDIAEGYSVSREKKESFPLTVTSAQKNPTAFYLCASSPDFGSHPYEQYFGPGTRLTVT.

The genes are TRBV5-6 and TRBJ1-2; 7 bases line up with TRBD1. Germline V gene data show CDR1 as SGHDT and CDR2 as YYEEEE. The J segment lost 6 bases and the V segment lost 4 bases, leaving 3 bases of the junction unmatched. This CDR3 spans 12 amino acids. The CDR3 reads CASSPDRDGYTF. For the CDR3, the DNA is TGTGCCAGCAGCCCCGACAGGGATGGCTACACCTTC.

This clone was seen more than once but under ten times. The gene calls are TRBV9 and TRBJ2-3; 7 nucleotides agree with TRBD1. The CDR3 extends over 19 amino acids. The V segment lost 4 bases and the J segment 1 base; nucleotides outside the gene matches: 18. The germline V gene encodes CDR1 SGDLS and CDR2 YYNGEE. CDR3 sequence: CASSNSGGPNGLGTDTQYF. The DNA of the CDR3 is TGTGCCAGCAGCAACTCAGGGGGTCCCAACGGCTTGGGCACAGATACGCAGTATTTT.

This clone was observed a single time. The J gene is TRBJ2-5, the V gene TRBV29-1; TRBD1 matches 7 bases. The CDR3 consists of 14 residues. Per germline, CDR1 SQVTM and CDR2 ANQGSEA. V shed 0 bases and J 5 bases; nucleotides not matched to a gene: 6. The CDR3 coding sequence is TGCAGCGTTGAAGACGACAGGGAGTGGGAGACCCAGTACTTC. Translating it yields CSVEDDREWETQYF. Full variable domain (remainder filled in from reference TRBV29-1 and TRBJ2-5): SAVISQKPSRDICQRGTSLTIQCQVDSQVTMMFWYRQQPGQSLTLIATANQGSEATYESGFVIDKFPISRPNLTFSTLTVSNMSPEDSSIYLCSVEDDREWETQYFGPGTRLLVL.

DNA of the CDR3: TGTGCCAGTAGTATGGTGGGCGGGGGCAGCACAGATACGCAGTATTTT. The encoded protein is CASSMVGGGSTDTQYF. The chain is built from TRBV19 and TRBJ2-3, with a tentative D call TRBD2 (7 bases). Trimming stripped 3 bases from V and 0 bases from J, with 13 bases between. The germline CDR1 and CDR2 sequences are LNHDA and SQIVND (reference sequence). The CDR3 runs 16 residues.

The chain recombines TRBV28 with TRBJ1-5, with D unclear. Trimming took off 7 bases at V and 1 base at J, with 14 bases between the two ends. Per the germline V gene, CDR1 is MDHEN and CDR2 is SYDVKM. The length of the CDR3 is 15 residues. CDR3 amino acids: CASTYVAASNQPQHF. The CDR3 bases are TGTGCCAGCACCTATGTGGCGGCAAGCAATCAGCCCCAGCATTTT.

This chain links TRBV7-9 with TRBJ1-5; D is unresolved. Germline V gene sequence: CDR1 SEHNR, CDR2 FQNEAQ (reference sequence). V was cut by 5 bases and J by 4 bases, with 15 bases left in between. The CDR3 is 15 amino acids. This CDR3 reads CASSPALGENQPQHF. The CDR3 DNA reads as TGTGCCAGCAGCCCCGCCCTCGGAGAGAATCAGCCCCAGCATTTT.

This clone was seen a single time. V usage is TRBV28 and J usage is TRBJ1-2; the match to TRBD1 covers 7 bases. Germline assignment: CDR1 MDHEN and CDR2 SYDVKM. The CDR3 has 13 residues. V was clipped by 4 bases and J by 7 bases; unmatched bases: 6. The DNA of the CDR3 is TGTGCCAGCAGTTCGCCCCCAGGGGGTGGCTACACCTTC. This sequence encodes CASSSPPGGGYTF.

The rearrangement joins TRBV27 to TRBJ2-5, with TRBD2 matching over 9 bases. CDR1 is MNHEY and CDR2 is SMNVEV in the germline V gene (reference sequence). The CDR3 runs 17 residues. Trimming removed 2 bases from V and 5 bases from J; junction bases left unmatched: 12. CDR3 residues: CASSLRGGGGTRETQYF. The CDR3 DNA reads as TGTGCCAGCAGTTTACGTGGCGGGGGGGGCACAAGGGAGACCCAGTACTTC.

V is TRBV28 and J is TRBJ1-1, with D possibly being TRBD1 (6 bases). Between the trimmed V and J ends, which lost 3 bases and 2 bases, there was a span of 16 bases. The length of the CDR3 is 16 residues. Germline-derived CDR1 and CDR2 are MDHEN and SYDVKM. The CDR3 sequence is CASSLGPRGRNTEAFF. In DNA form, the CDR3 reads TGTGCCAGCAGTTTGGGACCAAGGGGGAGAAACACTGAAGCTTTCTTT. The full variable domain, with the rest looked up from reference TRBV28 and TRBJ1-1, is DVKVTQSSRYLVKRTGEKVFLECVQDMDHENMFWYRQDPGLGLRLIYFSYDVKMKEKGDIPEGYSVSREKKERFSLILESASTNQTSMYLCASSLGPRGRNTEAFFGQGTRLTVV.

The J gene is TRBJ2-1, the V gene TRBV9; 7 bases line up with TRBD1. Germline V gene data show CDR1 as SGDLS and CDR2 as YYNGEE. The junction had 5 bases not matched to a gene; V was cut back by 3 bases and J by 5 bases. The CDR3 is 14 amino acids. The CDR3 nucleotides are TGTGCCAGCAGCGGCCCCGACAGGGACAATGAGCAGTTCTTC. This gives the protein CASSGPDRDNEQFF.

The DNA for the CDR3 is TGTGCCAGCATAGGACAGGGTCTACGGCGCGAGCAGTACGTC. Protein: CASIGQGLRREQYV. The chain combines TRBV6-5 with TRBJ2-7; 8 bases align to TRBD1. Looked up from germline, CDR1 is MNHEY and CDR2 is SVGAGI. This CDR3 comprises 14 residues. V trimming: 7 bases; J trimming: 6 bases; junction bases outside the gene matches: 11.

Note on this clone: Germline is not matched at one junction end, which may reflect a read error. The rearrangement links TRBV7-9 to TRBJ2-7; 12 nucleotides line up with TRBD1. This CDR3 region has 18 residues. In germline, CDR1 is SEHNR, CDR2 FQNEAQ (reference sequence). The CDR3 DNA reads as TGTTCCAGCAGCTTCCCGTCCTCCGGGACAGGGGGCGACTACGAGCAGTACTTC. Translated: CSSSFPSSGTGGDYEQYF.

This rearrangement joins TRBV7-9 to TRBJ1-1, with TRBD1 matching over 8 bases. Unmatched junction bases numbered 6, after V lost 5 bases and J lost 1 base. CDR1 is SEHNR and CDR2 is FQNEAQ in the germline V gene (reference sequence). The CDR3 is 15 residues long. In nucleotides, the CDR3 is TGTGCCAGCAGCACGTACAGGGGGGAGAACACTGAAGCTTTCTTT. Protein product: CASSTYRGENTEAFF.

This clone showed up just once. J is TRBJ2-5 and V is TRBV6-6; 12 bases align to TRBD1. Germline CDR1 MNHNY, CDR2 SVGAGI (reference sequence). This CDR3 region has 15 residues. V shed 5 bases, J shed 4 bases, and the junction held 5 bases outside the gene matches. CDR3 sequence reads: CASSGRDRGRETQYF. The CDR3 nucleotides are TGTGCCAGCAGTGGCCGGGACAGGGGGCGAGAGACCCAGTACTTC.

V and J are TRBV6-5 and TRBJ2-3; D might be TRBD1 (5 bases). Trimming removed 6 bases at V and 2 bases at J, with 15 bases between. The CDR3 consists of 15 residues. Germline lookup yields CDR1 MNHEY and CDR2 SVGAGI. CDR3 in DNA: TGTGCCAGCAGCTACATCGACAGTTTCACAGATACGCAGTATTTT. This codes for CASSYIDSFTDTQYF.

The V gene is TRBV6-1, the J gene TRBJ1-5, with 9 bases matching TRBD1. CDR1 MNHNS and CDR2 SASEGT come from the germline V gene. CDR3 length: 15 residues. J gave up 10 bases and V 6 bases, and 13 bases lay outside the gene matches. The CDR3 sequence is CASSETTRTGAPQHF. The CDR3 DNA follows: TGTGCCAGCAGCGAGACTACCCGGACAGGGGCCCCCCAGCATTTT.

This clone turned up a few times. This chain links TRBV19 with TRBJ2-5, with D tentatively TRBD1 (7 bases). CDR1 and CDR2 (germline): LNHDA, SQIVND (reference sequence). V was cut by 5 bases and J by 5 bases, with 15 bases left in between. The length of the CDR3 is 14 residues. CDR3 in amino acids: CASSPSRGAETQYF. The CDR3 DNA reads TGTGCCAGTAGTCCCAGCAGGGGGGCTGAGACCCAGTACTTC.

This chain uses TRBV19 with TRBJ2-5, with D hard to call. CDR3 length: 12 amino acids. Germline-derived CDR1 and CDR2 are LNHDA and SQIVND (reference sequence). Trimming took off 3 bases at V and 5 bases at J, with 7 bases between the two ends. The CDR3 region has the DNA TGTGCCAGTAGTATTGCTACGGAGACCCAGTACTTC. It translates to CASSIATETQYF.

The V call is TRBV5-4, the J call TRBJ2-2, with D unresolved. This CDR3 is 13 amino acids long. The germline V gene has CDR1 SGHNT and CDR2 YYREEE (reference sequence). V was pared by 4 bases and J by 5 bases, with 9 bases between. CDR3 coding DNA: TGTGCCAGCAGCCCTACAGTTACCGGGGAGCTGTTTTTT. Protein sequence: CASSPTVTGELFF.